These 32 T cell receptor beta chains originate from one sample sequenced in a study of T cells in Graves' hyperthyroidism and ophthalmopathy (dated by TCRdb to the late 2010s). Library prep was done by multiplex PCR. Reads for this sample came from an Illumina HiSeq 2000. The TCR beta CDR3 regions were amplified from the RNA transcripts. For the first round of RT-PCR on the TCR CDR3, the HTBI primer set was used together with the Qiagen OneStep RT-PCR kit. In TCRdb, the public reads were trimmed at Q25 with fastp and aligned with MiXCR, with productive beta chains retained. Each entry is one CDR3 protein sequence, shown with its most common DNA and genes. This sample has hundreds of thousands of distinct CDR3 sequences in its table, and 38% of those were observed once. Together, the top ten hold 7% to 10% of the sample. Sequencing was performed on blood. Source of these receptors: a man younger than 30 with Graves' hyperthyroidism.

This clonotype came up many times. The chain employs TRBV12-3 or TRBV12-4 and TRBJ1-6; D unclear. V gave up 6 bases and J gave up 7 bases, with 10 bases separating them. The CDR3 extends over 13 amino acids. The CDR3 DNA follows: TGTGCCAGCAGGCTGTTGGAAAATTCACCCCTCCACTTT. This gives the protein CASRLLENSPLHF.

The gene calls are TRBV4-1 and TRBJ1-1; unclear D gene. Per germline, CDR1 MGHRA and CDR2 YSYEKL. The ends were cut back, 0 bases at V and 4 bases at J, with 9 bases in the middle. The CDR3 covers 14 residues. The CDR3 DNA is TGCGCCAGCAGCCAAGAGACTGGCAGCACTGAAGCTTTCTTT. This codes for CASSQETGSTEAFF.

The chain employs TRBV29-1 and TRBJ1-3, with TRBD1 identical over 7 bases. This CDR3 has 14 residues. The junction had 6 bases not matched to a gene; V was cut back by 0 bases and J by 7 bases. CDR1 is SQVTM and CDR2 is ANQGSEA in the germline V gene. The CDR3 loop is CSVEDFYRGNTIYF. In DNA form, the CDR3 reads TGCAGCGTTGAAGATTTTTACAGGGGTAACACCATATATTTT.

Points on this clonotype: Germline is not matched at one junction end, which may reflect a read error. The chain links TRBV7-9 to TRBJ1-4; TRBD1 matches at 7 bases. Germline lookup yields CDR1 SEHNR and CDR2 FQNEAQ (reference sequence). This CDR3 has 15 residues. For the CDR3, the DNA is TGTGCCAGCAGCTTCGGACAGGCCGAGGGCGAAAAACTGCTTTTT. Its protein product is CASSFGQAEGEKLLF.

This clonotype was picked up a small number of times. The chain joins TRBV2 to TRBJ2-7; either TRBD1 or TRBD2 may supply D (5 bases each). V was pared by 6 bases and J by 4 bases, with 16 bases between. Germline assignment: CDR1 SNHLY and CDR2 FYNNEI. The CDR3 runs 14 residues. Here the CDR3 reads CASSPGAVRYEQYF. The DNA for the CDR3 is TGTGCCAGCAGCCCCGGGGCGGTGCGGTACGAGCAGTACTTC.

At least ten counts were recorded for this clonotype. The chain recombines TRBV25-1 with TRBJ1-6; the D gene is possibly TRBD1 (5 bases). The CDR3 runs to 16 residues. The V gene's germline CDR1 is MGHDK and CDR2 SYGVNS. Trimming removed 0 bases from V and 10 bases from J, with 16 bases in between. The CDR3 DNA sequence: TGTGCCAGCAGTGAATATAAACAGGCCTTAGGGTCACCCCTCCACTTT. This translates into CASSEYKQALGSPLHF.

This clonotype was observed many times. The chain combines TRBV19 with TRBJ1-5; D is unresolved. Trimming stripped 3 bases from V and 2 bases from J, with 11 bases between. CDR1 and CDR2 (germline): LNHDA, SQIVND (reference sequence). This CDR3 spans 15 amino acids. CDR3 in amino acids: CASSIGRLGNQPQHF. The CDR3 DNA reads as TGTGCCAGTAGTATCGGCCGGCTGGGCAATCAGCCCCAGCATTTT.

The sample holds many counts of this clonotype. The chain has TRBV29-1 and TRBJ1-2; 7 bases match TRBD1. CDR1 and CDR2 from the germline V gene are SQVTM and ANQGSEA. The V and J ends lost 1 base and 2 bases, in that order; junction bases with no gene match: 7. The CDR3 covers 15 residues. CDR3 sequence (DNA): TGCAGCGTTGAAGCAGGGGGACGGAGGAACTATGGCTACACCTTC. Translating it yields CSVEAGGRRNYGYTF.

This clonotype was counted only a few times. The chain combines TRBV6-2 or TRBV6-3 with TRBJ2-5; 7 bases align to TRBD1. Germline loops: CDR1 MNHEY, CDR2 SVGEGT. This CDR3 comprises 14 residues. V dropped 1 base and J dropped 4; count of bases not matched to a gene: 3. The CDR3 DNA reads TGTGCCAGCAGTTACTATACAGGGGCAGAGACCCAGTACTTC. Protein sequence: CASSYYTGAETQYF.

The gene calls are TRBV7-2 and TRBJ2-2; 11 bases fit TRBD2. V shed 4 bases, J shed 4 bases, and the junction held 5 bases outside the gene matches. The germline CDR1 and CDR2 sequences are SGHTA and FQGNSA. The CDR3 contains 16 residues. The CDR3 nucleotides read TGTGCCAGCAGCTCATTAGCGGGAGGGGTCACCGGGGAGCTGTTTTTT. Translated: CASSSLAGGVTGELFF.

A note on this clonotype: The junction differs from germline at one of its ends, possibly a read error. The chain recombines TRBV25-1 with TRBJ2-6; 7 bases map to TRBD2. This CDR3 has 15 residues. Germline values: CDR1 MGHDK, CDR2 SYGVNS. The DNA for the CDR3 is TGCGCCAGCAGGGAGGGAGGGGCTGGGGCCAACGTCCTGAATTTC. Amino acid sequence: CASREGGAGANVLNF. The variable domain in full, with the rest retrieved from reference TRBV25-1 and TRBJ2-6, is EADIYQTPRYLVIGTGKKITLECSQTMGHDKMYWYQQDPGMELHLIHYSYGVNSTEKGDLSSESTVSRIRTEHFPLTLESARPSHTSQYLCASREGGAGANVLNFGAGSRLTVL.

As to this clonotype: A much larger clone lies a single base off, so this may be a read error. The conserved phenylalanine or tryptophan is not found at the CDR3 terminus, so this likely reflects a read error. The J gene is TRBJ2-7, the V gene TRBV10-3, with 8 nucleotides matching TRBD2. V lost 7 bases, J lost 1 base, and 9 bases stayed unmatched. Germline V gene lookup returns CDR1 ENHRY and CDR2 SYGVKD. This CDR3 is 15 amino acids long. The chain's CDR3 is CAITSGTRTSYEQYL. The CDR3 DNA reads as TGTGCCATCACGTCCGGGACTAGAACTTCCTACGAGCAGTACCTC.

The J gene is TRBJ1-1, the V gene TRBV7-9, with D tentatively TRBD1 (6 bases). V gave up 3 bases and J gave up 7 bases, with 12 bases separating them. Germline CDR1 SEHNR, CDR2 FQNEAQ (reference sequence). The CDR3 totals 13 residues. In nucleotides, the CDR3 is TGTGCCAGCAGCTTGGCAGGGGCCCGTGAAGCTTTCTTT. Protein: CASSLAGAREAFF. Full variable domain (rest looked up from reference TRBV7-9 and TRBJ1-1): DTGVSQNPRHKITKRGQNVTFRCDPISEHNRLYWYRQTLGQGPEFLTYFQNEAQLEKSRLLSDRFSAERPKGSFSTLEIQRTEQGDSAMYLCASSLAGAREAFFGQGTRLTVV.

This rearrangement joins TRBV10-2 to TRBJ1-1; D remains unclear. Germline CDR1 is WSHSY and CDR2 is SAAADI. Trimming took 3 bases from V and 4 from J, leaving 9 bases between them. The CDR3 extends over 13 amino acids. The CDR3 spells CASSEPQITEAFF. Written as DNA, the CDR3 is TGCGCCAGCAGTGAACCACAGATCACTGAAGCTTTCTTT.

This clonotype was seen at least ten times. The chain recombines TRBV2 with TRBJ1-6; D not certain. Germline V lookup: CDR1 SNHLY, CDR2 FYNNEI. This CDR3 comprises 13 residues. The germline V and J ends were trimmed by 6 bases and 9 bases, with 12 bases remaining between them. CDR3: CASRGSYGSPLHF. The CDR3 DNA sequence: TGTGCCAGCAGAGGGAGCTATGGTTCACCCCTCCACTTT.

The chain has TRBV5-5 and TRBJ2-7; TRBD2 agrees at 11 bases. V shed 2 bases, J shed 3 bases, and the junction held 7 bases outside the gene matches. Germline V gene lookup returns CDR1 SGHKS and CDR2 YYEKEE (reference sequence). The CDR3 consists of 16 residues. The CDR3 bases are TGTGCCAGCAGCTTAGGTCCCGGGACTAGCGGCTACGAGCAGTACTTC. Its translation is CASSLGPGTSGYEQYF. Looking up the rest from reference TRBV5-5 and TRBJ2-7 gives the full variable domain: DAGVTQSPTHLIKTRGQQVTLRCSPISGHKSVSWYQQVLGQGPQFIFQYYEKEERGRGNFPDRFSARQFPNYSSELNVNALLLGDSALYLCASSLGPGTSGYEQYFGPGTRLTVT.

The chain carries TRBV15 and TRBJ1-1; 8 bases map to TRBD1. The V gene's germline CDR1 is LNHNV and CDR2 YYDKDF (reference sequence). Trimming removed 0 bases from V and 6 bases from J; junction bases left unmatched: 12. This CDR3 region has 17 residues. CDR3 sequence (DNA): TGTGCCACCAGCAGAGAAGTGGGCGGACAGGGCCCCGCTGAAGCTTTCTTT. It is translated as CATSREVGGQGPAEAFF.

This clonotype was seen more than once but under ten times. CDR3 residues: CASSLGGENYSNQPQHF. The CDR3 DNA follows: TGTGCCAGCAGCTTAGGCGGAGAAAACTATAGCAATCAGCCCCAGCATTTT. V and J are TRBV5-6 and TRBJ1-5; no clear D gene. The CDR3 sequence is 17 residues long. Germline V lookup: CDR1 SGHDT, CDR2 YYEEEE. V was shortened by 2 bases and J by 0 bases, with 15 bases between the two germline ends.

This clonotype was picked up many times. The chain couples TRBV2 to TRBJ1-1; no reliable D call. Germline V gene sequence: CDR1 SNHLY, CDR2 FYNNEI. V was shortened by 4 bases and J by 10 bases, with 13 bases between the two germline ends. This CDR3 is built from 12 residues. The CDR3 loop reads CASSVFGGGAFF. The CDR3 DNA follows: TGTGCCAGCAGTGTATTCGGCGGAGGAGCTTTCTTT.

This sequence joins TRBV19 and TRBJ2-7; D may correspond to TRBD1 or TRBD2 (5 bases each). The CDR3 sequence is 15 residues long. V lost 6 bases and J 3 bases, leaving 18 bases between the germline ends. Germline CDR1 reads LNHDA; CDR2 reads SQIVND (reference sequence). The CDR3 nucleotides are TGTGCCAGTAGCACTTTTGTGGGGGATCACTACGAGCAGTACTTC. It encodes CASSTFVGDHYEQYF. The entire variable domain, with the rest obtained from reference TRBV19 and TRBJ2-7, is as follows: DGGITQSPKYLFRKEGQNVTLSCEQNLNHDAMYWYRQDPGQGLRLIYYSQIVNDFQKGDIAEGYSVSREKKESFPLTVTSAQKNPTAFYLCASSTFVGDHYEQYFGPGTRLTVT.

This rearrangement joins TRBV7-2 to TRBJ1-1; D perhaps matches TRBD1 (6 bases). This CDR3 comprises 14 residues. Looked up from germline, CDR1 is SGHTA and CDR2 is FQGNSA. Trimming shortened V by 3 bases and J by 3 bases, and 11 bases separated the two germline ends. The CDR3 region is CASSFWRGDTEAFF. In DNA form, the CDR3 reads TGTGCCAGCAGCTTTTGGAGGGGGGACACTGAAGCTTTCTTT.

The genes are TRBV9 and TRBJ1-1; D gene unclear. Germline CDR1 is SGDLS and CDR2 is YYNGEE. V lost 10 bases to trimming and J lost 2 bases, with 12 bases between them. The length of the CDR3 is 12 residues. CDR3 amino acids: CAWSWGNTEAFF. In nucleotides, the CDR3 is TGTGCCTGGAGTTGGGGTAACACTGAAGCTTTCTTT.

The table lists this clonotype with many counts. This chain links TRBV5-1 with TRBJ2-7; 8 nucleotides line up with TRBD1. Germline CDR1 is SGHRS and CDR2 is YFSETQ. V lost 2 bases and J lost 6; bases outside the gene matches: 7. The CDR3 loop spans 14 amino acids. The DNA for the CDR3 is TGCGCCAGCAGCTTAGGACAGGGAGGCGGCGAGCAGTACTTC. Encoded protein: CASSLGQGGGEQYF.

The chain recombines TRBV5-1 with TRBJ1-3; D may be TRBD1 (6 bases). The V and J ends lost 0 bases and 0 bases respectively, with 13 bases between them. CDR3 size: 17 residues. Per germline, CDR1 SGHRS and CDR2 YFSETQ. The CDR3 nucleotides read TGCGCCAGCAGCTTGGGAGGGGGGCCAAGCTCTGGAAACACCATATATTTT. As protein: CASSLGGGPSSGNTIYF.

The chain uses TRBV28 and TRBJ2-7, with TRBD2 matching over 7 bases. CDR1 and CDR2 (germline): MDHEN, SYDVKM. The CDR3 is 14 residues long. Trimming cost V 8 bases and J 3 bases; bases outside gene matches: 10. CDR3: CASLPTSPYYEQYF. The CDR3 DNA follows: TGTGCCAGCCTCCCGACTAGCCCATACTACGAGCAGTACTTC.

This clonotype was found many times. The chain recombines TRBV7-8 with TRBJ2-6, with D perhaps TRBD1 or TRBD2 (5 bases each). Germline V gives CDR1 SGHVS, CDR2 FQNEAQ. V was shortened by 5 bases and J by 4 bases, with 15 bases between the two germline ends. This CDR3 contains 16 residues. As DNA, the CDR3 is TGTGCCAGCAGCGTCCGGGGCCGACGGGGGGCCAACGTCCTGACTTTC. Translated, it gives CASSVRGRRGANVLTF.

The chain has TRBV5-1 and TRBJ2-2; D is perhaps TRBD1 or TRBD2 (6 bases each). This CDR3 is 14 amino acids long. From germline, CDR1 is SGHRS and CDR2 YFSETQ. V lost 5 bases and J lost 5, with 13 bases in between. CDR3 sequence reads: CASSLRDKTGELFF. DNA for the CDR3: TGCGCCAGCAGTTTGCGGGACAAAACCGGGGAGCTGTTTTTT.

The chain couples TRBV13 to TRBJ1-1; the D gene is possibly TRBD1 (5 bases). Germline V lookup: CDR1 PRHDT, CDR2 FYEKMQ (reference sequence). The CDR3 covers 14 residues. Trimming shortened V by 4 bases and J by 2 bases, and 11 bases separated the two germline ends. CDR3 residues: CASSSRRTNTEAFF. In DNA, the CDR3 is TGTGCCAGCAGCTCCCGGAGGACAAACACTGAAGCTTTCTTT.

Note on this clonotype: Just one base apart from a much larger clone, this may be a read error. The chain joins TRBV5-1 to TRBJ2-7, with 8 bases lining up with TRBD1. CDR1 is SGHRS, CDR2 YFSETQ, per germline. The CDR3 consists of 15 residues. V shed 2 bases, J shed 6 bases, and the junction held 10 bases outside the gene matches. As DNA, the CDR3 is TGCGCCAGCAGCTTCGGCGACAGGGGAACTGGCGAGCAGTACTTC. Translated: CASSFGDRGTGEQYF.

As for this clonotype: Sequence at one end of the junction differs from germline and may be a read error. The chain combines TRBV7-9 with TRBJ1-4, with 10 bases identical to TRBD1. Germline V gene data show CDR1 as SEHNR and CDR2 as FQNEAQ (reference sequence). The CDR3 loop spans 16 amino acids. CDR3 in DNA: TGCGCCAGCAGCCAAGGGTGGACAGGGGGTTATGAAAAACTGTTTTTT. Translating it yields CASSQGWTGGYEKLFF. The variable domain in full, with the rest retrieved from reference TRBV7-9 and TRBJ1-4, is DTGVSQNPRHKITKRGQNVTFRCDPISEHNRLYWYRQTLGQGPEFLTYFQNEAQLEKSRLLSDRFSAERPKGSFSTLEIQRTEQGDSAMYLCASSQGWTGGYEKLFFGSGTQLSVL.

This clonotype has ten or more counts. The chain links TRBV9 to TRBJ2-6; a weak D match, TRBD2 (5 bases). V lost 0 bases, J lost 0 bases, and 10 bases lay in between. The CDR3 spans 17 residues. In germline, CDR1 is SGDLS, CDR2 YYNGEE. CDR3 sequence (DNA): TGTGCCAGCAGCGTAGTAGCGCCGAGCTCTGGGGCCAACGTCCTGACTTTC. It yields the protein CASSVVAPSSGANVLTF.

The J gene is TRBJ1-2, the V gene TRBV3-1; D is unresolved. V lost 4 bases and J lost 8, with 17 bases in between. The CDR3 consists of 14 residues. The germline CDR1 and CDR2 sequences are LGHDT and YNNKEL (reference sequence). The CDR3 reads CASSLRGQAGGYTF. CDR3 DNA: TGTGCCAGCAGCCTCCGTGGGCAGGCTGGAGGCTACACCTTC.